Below are 27 T cell receptor beta chains sequenced from a single sample in a study of blood T cell repertoires in COVID-19. The repertoire was sequenced with immunoSEQ multiplex PCR; TCRdb's copy has only in-frame clones and lacks some. The data contain tens of thousands of clones, around 90% of them seen just once; the ten biggest clones take up roughly 2%. Sequencing used peripheral blood. The receptor source for this set is a man aged 50 to 60 with acute or convalescent COVID-19.

In its sample, this clone was seen once. This chain links TRBV13 with TRBJ2-4; the match to TRBD2 covers 15 bases. Germline values: CDR1 PRHDT, CDR2 FYEKMQ (reference sequence). V trimming: 4 bases; J trimming: 0 bases; junction bases outside the gene matches: 1. CDR3 size: 17 residues. CDR3 sequence: CASSWTSGRAAKNIQYF. In DNA form, the CDR3 reads TGTGCCAGCAGCTGGACTAGCGGGAGGGCAGCCAAAAACATTCAGTACTTC.

The chain joins TRBV5-5 to TRBJ2-1; perhaps TRBD2 as D (7 bases). V shed 6 bases and J shed 1 base, with 20 bases lying between them. The length of the CDR3 is 17 residues. Germline V gene data show CDR1 as SGHKS and CDR2 as YYEKEE (reference sequence). CDR3 DNA sequence: TGTGCCAGCAACCGGGGGGATGGGCAGGGGTCCTACAATGAGCAGTTCTTC. Translated, it gives CASNRGDGQGSYNEQFF. Combining the CDR3 with reference TRBV5-5 and TRBJ2-1 gives the whole variable domain DAGVTQSPTHLIKTRGQQVTLRCSPISGHKSVSWYQQVLGQGPQFIFQYYEKEERGRGNFPDRFSARQFPNYSSELNVNALLLGDSALYLCASNRGDGQGSYNEQFFGPGTRLTVL.

The V gene is TRBV7-2, the J gene TRBJ1-1, with TRBD1 matching 7 bases. There are 15 residues in the CDR3. The J segment lost 1 base and the V segment lost 4 bases, leaving 6 bases of the junction unmatched. The germline V gene has CDR1 SGHTA and CDR2 FQGNSA. CDR3 in amino acids: CASSSTDRANTEAFF. CDR3 nucleotides: TGTGCCAGCAGCTCAACCGACAGGGCGAACACTGAAGCTTTCTTT.

This clone was observed a single time. CDR3 sequence (DNA): TGTGCCAGCAGCTTAGCTCCGCAGACGGGGGTCTACGAGCAGTACTTC. Translated: CASSLAPQTGVYEQYF. The V gene is TRBV11-2, the J gene TRBJ2-7; tentative D call: TRBD2 (6 bases). Trimming cost V 1 base and J 3 bases, with 16 bases left between them. CDR3 length equals 16 residues. Germline CDR1 SGHAT, CDR2 FQNNGV.

The CDR3 protein is CASSPTGTEPHGYTF. Written as DNA, the CDR3 is TGTGCCAGCAGCCCGACGGGGACAGAACCTCATGGCTACACCTTC. The rearrangement links TRBV27 to TRBJ1-2, with 7 bases lining up with TRBD1. The CDR3 has 15 residues. Per the germline V gene, CDR1 is MNHEY and CDR2 is SMNVEV (reference sequence). The V gene end was trimmed by 6 bases and the J gene end by 6 bases; junction bases not matched to a gene: 13.

The chain recombines TRBV19 with TRBJ2-3; 10 bases match TRBD1. This CDR3 spans 16 amino acids. V lost 1 base to trimming and J lost 4 bases; unmatched junction nucleotides: 5. Germline V gene sequence: CDR1 LNHDA, CDR2 SQIVND (reference sequence). CDR3 DNA sequence: TGTGCCAGTAGTATAGCCGGGGACAGGGGCGCAGATACGCAGTATTTT. Its translation: CASSIAGDRGADTQYF.

In DNA, the CDR3 is TGTGCCAGCAGCGTAGGACTGAGATCCTTTAATGAAAAACTGTTTTTT. This codes for CASSVGLRSFNEKLFF. V gene TRBV9 combines with J gene TRBJ1-4; no clear D gene. CDR3 length: 16 residues. Germline CDR1 reads SGDLS; CDR2 reads YYNGEE. The V and J ends lost 0 bases and 4 bases respectively, with 13 bases between them.

The V call is TRBV29-1, the J call TRBJ2-6; possible D gene TRBD1, 6 bases. The CDR3 sequence is 15 residues long. V gave up 5 bases and J gave up 0 bases, with 11 bases separating them. CDR1 is SQVTM, CDR2 ANQGSEA, per germline. As DNA, the CDR3 is TGCAGCGTTCATACAGGGCCCTCTGGGGCCAACGTCCTGACTTTC. Amino acid sequence: CSVHTGPSGANVLTF.

The chain links TRBV3-1 (or the pseudogene TRBV3-2) to TRBJ2-3; 12 bases align to TRBD2. Germline V gives CDR1 LGHDT, CDR2 YNNKEL (reference sequence). The CDR3 is 17 amino acids. J was trimmed by 2 bases and V by 4 bases; bases with no gene match: 7. CDR3 sequence reads: CASSPGLAGGATDTQYF. The CDR3 DNA sequence: TGTGCCAGCAGCCCCGGCCTAGCGGGAGGGGCCACAGATACGCAGTATTTT.

The V and J genes are TRBV15 and TRBJ2-6; D call uncertain. The germline V gene has CDR1 LNHNV and CDR2 YYDKDF (reference sequence). The V end was cut by 0 bases, the J end by 0 bases, with 6 bases between. The CDR3 length is 16 residues. The CDR3 nucleotides are TGTGCCACCAGCAGAGAGCGGTACTCTGGGGCCAACGTCCTGACTTTC. It yields the protein CATSRERYSGANVLTF.

V is TRBV5-1 and J is TRBJ2-1; TRBD2 might be the D (6 bases). The CDR3 has 14 residues. Germline lookup yields CDR1 SGHRS and CDR2 YFSETQ. Trimming left V 4 bases short and J 0 bases short, with 8 bases between. Here the CDR3 DNA reads TGCGCCAGCAGCCTCGGGAGCTCCTACAATGAGCAGTTCTTC. It translates to CASSLGSSYNEQFF.

V and J are TRBV28 and TRBJ1-6, with TRBD1 matching over 7 bases. V was pared by 4 bases and J by 10 bases, with 7 bases of the junction left unmatched. The CDR3 is 14 amino acids. CDR1 is MDHEN, CDR2 SYDVKM, per germline. Written as DNA, the CDR3 is TGTGCCAGCAGTTACGACAGGGAGGACTCACCCCTCCACTTT. Encoded protein: CASSYDREDSPLHF.

This clone has only one observation. The CDR3 is CASSPGLAGVDEQFF. CDR3 nucleotides: TGTGCCAGCAGCCCCGGACTAGCGGGAGTCGATGAGCAGTTCTTC. The genes are TRBV11-2 and TRBJ2-1; 13 nucleotides agree with TRBD2. Trimming took 5 bases from V and 8 from J; bases not matched to a gene: 6. CDR3 length: 15 amino acids. Germline V gene sequence: CDR1 SGHAT, CDR2 FQNNGV.

The genes are TRBV2 and TRBJ2-1; D is possibly TRBD2 (5 bases). Germline-derived CDR1 and CDR2 are SNHLY and FYNNEI. This CDR3 has 10 amino acids. V was clipped by 8 bases and J by 7 bases, with 6 bases between them. The CDR3 DNA reads TGTGCCAGCGGGAGAAATGAGCAGTTCTTC. As protein: CASGRNEQFF.

This clone came up a few times. V gene TRBV12-3 or TRBV12-4 combines with J gene TRBJ1-6; D is ambiguous. This CDR3 spans 13 amino acids. V was shortened by 9 bases and J by 7 bases, with 13 bases between the two germline ends. The chain's CDR3 is CASSPIRNSPLHF. DNA for the CDR3: TGTGCCAGTTCGCCTATCAGGAATTCACCCCTCCACTTT.

The rearrangement links TRBV4-3 to TRBJ1-6, with a tentative D call TRBD1 (6 bases). Germline-derived CDR1 and CDR2 are LGHNA and YSLEER. Trimming cost V 4 bases and J 8 bases, with 18 bases left between them. This CDR3 comprises 16 residues. The CDR3 DNA is TGCGCCAGCAGCCCAGAAACGGCAGGGGTCGATTCACCCCTCCACTTT. It yields the protein CASSPETAGVDSPLHF.

The genes are TRBV3-1 (or the pseudogene TRBV3-2) and TRBJ1-3; a possible D gene is TRBD1 (5 bases). Germline CDR1 is LGHDT and CDR2 is YNNKEL (reference sequence). V gave up 4 bases and J gave up 4 bases, with 14 bases separating them. CDR3 length: 15 residues. The DNA of the CDR3 is TGTGCCAGCAGCCCACGGTCCGGGGGAGGAAACACCATATATTTT. Translating gives CASSPRSGGGNTIYF.

The chain employs TRBV12-5 and TRBJ2-1; D not certain. The germline gives CDR1 LGHNT, CDR2 FRNRAP. CDR3 length: 18 residues. Trimming stripped 2 bases from V and 7 bases from J, with 24 bases between. CDR3 in amino acids: CASGLNRESFFISNEQFF. CDR3 sequence (DNA): TGTGCTAGTGGTTTGAACAGAGAGTCTTTTTTCATTTCGAATGAGCAGTTCTTC.

The CDR3 bases are TGTGCCAGCAGCCCAGCGGGGACTAGCCTAGATACGCAGTATTTT. It specifies CASSPAGTSLDTQYF. V usage is TRBV7-6 and J usage is TRBJ2-3; 9 bases are shared with TRBD2. J gave up 5 bases and V 5 bases, and 8 bases lay outside the gene matches. The CDR3 spans 15 residues. CDR1 is SGHVS, CDR2 FNYEAQ, per germline.

The rearrangement joins TRBV6-6 to TRBJ1-5; D unresolved. The V gene's germline CDR1 is MNHNY and CDR2 SVGAGI (reference sequence). The CDR3 has 15 residues. Between the trimmed V and J ends, which lost 1 base and 2 bases, there was a span of 9 bases. For the CDR3, the DNA is TGTGCCAGCAGTTACTTCGAGGCGGGCAATCAGCCCCAGCATTTT. Its translation is CASSYFEAGNQPQHF.

This sequence joins TRBV5-6 and TRBJ1-4, with D possibly being TRBD1 (6 bases). Trimming pared 1 base from V and 8 bases from J, leaving 12 bases between. The CDR3 is made up of 14 amino acids. Germline lookup yields CDR1 SGHDT and CDR2 YYEEEE. Here the CDR3 reads CASSLSRDMEKLFF. The CDR3 nucleotides are TGTGCCAGCAGCTTGAGTCGGGACATGGAAAAACTGTTTTTT. Supplemented by reference TRBV5-6 and TRBJ1-4, the full variable domain reads DAGVTQSPTHLIKTRGQQVTLRCSPKSGHDTVSWYQQALGQGPQFIFQYYEEEERQRGNFPDRFSGHQFPNYSSELNVNALLLGDSALYLCASSLSRDMEKLFFGSGTQLSVL.

The gene calls are TRBV11-2 and TRBJ2-5, with D perhaps TRBD2 (6 bases). Germline V gives CDR1 SGHAT, CDR2 FQNNGV. CDR3 length: 17 residues. The ends were cut back, 5 bases at V and 5 bases at J, with 24 bases in the middle. The DNA of the CDR3 is TGTGCCAGCAGCCCCTGGGGGGACCTTTACCGGAGGGAGACCCAGTACTTC. Translated, it gives CASSPWGDLYRRETQYF.

The chain recombines TRBV2 with TRBJ1-2, with TRBD1 as a possible D gene (6 bases). The length of the CDR3 is 14 residues. Trimming removed 4 bases at V and 6 bases at J, with 15 bases between. Germline loops: CDR1 SNHLY, CDR2 FYNNEI. Here the CDR3 DNA reads TGTGCCAGCAGTGGCCAACGACAGGTTAATGGCTACACCTTC. Protein sequence: CASSGQRQVNGYTF.

The chain combines TRBV6-2 or TRBV6-3 with TRBJ1-1; D gene unclear. Trimming cost V 2 bases and J 7 bases, with 11 bases left between them. The CDR3 is 13 residues long. Germline loops: CDR1 MNHEY, CDR2 SVGEGT. This chain's CDR3 is CASSYGSAIEAFF. The CDR3 nucleotides read TGTGCCAGCAGTTACGGCTCCGCCATTGAAGCTTTCTTT.

V and J are TRBV5-1 and TRBJ2-7, with 7 bases identical to TRBD1. This CDR3 has 15 amino acids. Per germline, CDR1 SGHRS and CDR2 YFSETQ. V gave up 4 bases and J gave up 1 base; unmatched junction bases: 8. DNA for the CDR3: TGCGCCAGCAGCCTTTGGACAGGCGCATCCTACGAGCAGTACTTC. Residues: CASSLWTGASYEQYF.

This clone was observed a single time. The rearrangement links TRBV12-5 to TRBJ1-3; no definite D call. Germline lookup yields CDR1 LGHNT and CDR2 FRNRAP. Trimming shortened V by 0 bases and J by 2 bases, and 14 bases separated the two germline ends. The CDR3 loop spans 17 amino acids. As DNA, the CDR3 is TGTGCTAGTGGTTTGGTCCCTGAAAGAGGCGCTGGAAACACCATATATTTT. The encoded protein is CASGLVPERGAGNTIYF. The complete variable domain, with remaining parts taken from reference TRBV12-5 and TRBJ1-3, reads DARVTQTPRHKVTEMGQEVTMRCQPILGHNTVFWYRQTMMQGLELLAYFRNRAPLDDSGMPKDRFSAEMPDATLATLKIQPSEPRDSAVYFCASGLVPERGAGNTIYFGEGSWLTVV.

The chain combines TRBV7-2 with TRBJ2-1; 9 bases are a match to TRBD2. This CDR3 spans 16 amino acids. Germline V lookup: CDR1 SGHTA, CDR2 FQGNSA. V shed 5 bases, J shed 7 bases, and the junction held 12 bases outside the gene matches. The CDR3, as DNA: TGTGCCAGCAGCCTCGAGGCGGGGGGGGGCCGGAATGAGCAGTTCTTC. This gives the protein CASSLEAGGGRNEQFF.